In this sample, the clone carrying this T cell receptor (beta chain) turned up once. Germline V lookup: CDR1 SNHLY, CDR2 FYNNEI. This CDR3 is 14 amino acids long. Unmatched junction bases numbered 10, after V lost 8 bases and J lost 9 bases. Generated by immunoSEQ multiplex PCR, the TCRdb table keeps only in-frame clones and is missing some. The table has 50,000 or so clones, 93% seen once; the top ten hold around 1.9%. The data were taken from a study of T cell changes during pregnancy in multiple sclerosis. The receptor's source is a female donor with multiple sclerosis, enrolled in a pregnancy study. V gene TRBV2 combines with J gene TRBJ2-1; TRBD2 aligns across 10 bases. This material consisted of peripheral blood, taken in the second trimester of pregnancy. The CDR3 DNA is TGTGCCAGCCTCGGGACTAGCGAGACTACTGAGCAGTTCTTC. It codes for CASLGTSETTEQFF. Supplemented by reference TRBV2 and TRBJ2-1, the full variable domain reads EPEVTQTPSHQVTQMGQEVILRCVPISNHLYFYWYRQILGQKVEFLVSFYNNEISEKSEIFDDQFSVERPDGSNFTLKIRSTKLEDSAMYFCASLGTSETTEQFFGPGTRLTVL.